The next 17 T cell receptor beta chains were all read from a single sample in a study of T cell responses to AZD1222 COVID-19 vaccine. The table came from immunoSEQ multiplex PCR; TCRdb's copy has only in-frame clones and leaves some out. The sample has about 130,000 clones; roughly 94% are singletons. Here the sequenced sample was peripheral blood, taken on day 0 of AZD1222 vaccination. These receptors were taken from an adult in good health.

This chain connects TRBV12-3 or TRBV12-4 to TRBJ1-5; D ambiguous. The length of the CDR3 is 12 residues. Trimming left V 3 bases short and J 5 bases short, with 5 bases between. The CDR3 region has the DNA TGTGCCAGCAGTTTGAGGGATCAGCCCCAGCATTTT. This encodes CASSLRDQPQHF.

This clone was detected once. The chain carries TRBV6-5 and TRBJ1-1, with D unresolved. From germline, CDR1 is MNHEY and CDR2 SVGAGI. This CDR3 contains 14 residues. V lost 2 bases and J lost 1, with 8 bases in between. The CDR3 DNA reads TGTGCCAGCAGTTACGGCGGAAAGAACACTGAAGCTTTCTTT. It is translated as CASSYGGKNTEAFF.

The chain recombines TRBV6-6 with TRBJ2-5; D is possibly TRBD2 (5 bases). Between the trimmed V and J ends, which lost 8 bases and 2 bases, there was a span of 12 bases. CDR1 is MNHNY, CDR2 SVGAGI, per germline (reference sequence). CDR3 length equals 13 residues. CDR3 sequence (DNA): TGTGCCAGCCGCCGATCGGGGCAAGAGACCCAGTACTTC. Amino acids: CASRRSGQETQYF.

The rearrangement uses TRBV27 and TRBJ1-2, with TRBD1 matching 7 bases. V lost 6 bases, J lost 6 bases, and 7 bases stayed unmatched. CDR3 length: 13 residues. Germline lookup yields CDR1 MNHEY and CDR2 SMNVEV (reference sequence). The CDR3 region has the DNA TGTGCCAGCAGCTCGATCGACAGGGATGGCTACACCTTC. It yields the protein CASSSIDRDGYTF.

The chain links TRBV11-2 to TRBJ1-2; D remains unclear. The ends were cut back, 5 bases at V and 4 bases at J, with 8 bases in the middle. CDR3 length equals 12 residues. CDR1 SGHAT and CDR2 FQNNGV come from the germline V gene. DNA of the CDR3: TGTGCCAGCAGCGTTGGCAGCTATGGCTACACCTTC. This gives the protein CASSVGSYGYTF.

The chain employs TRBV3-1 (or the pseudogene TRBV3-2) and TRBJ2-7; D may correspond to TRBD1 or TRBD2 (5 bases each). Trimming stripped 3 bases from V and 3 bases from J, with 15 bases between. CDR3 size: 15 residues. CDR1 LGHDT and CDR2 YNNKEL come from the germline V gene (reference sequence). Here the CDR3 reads CASSQRDPNCYEQYF. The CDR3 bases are TGTGCCAGCAGCCAGAGGGACCCTAATTGCTACGAGCAGTACTTC.

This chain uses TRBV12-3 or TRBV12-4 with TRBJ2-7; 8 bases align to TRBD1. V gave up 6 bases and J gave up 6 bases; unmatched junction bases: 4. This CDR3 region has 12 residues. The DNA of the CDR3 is TGTGCCAGCAGCAGACAGGGGCGCGAGCAGTACTTC. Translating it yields CASSRQGREQYF.

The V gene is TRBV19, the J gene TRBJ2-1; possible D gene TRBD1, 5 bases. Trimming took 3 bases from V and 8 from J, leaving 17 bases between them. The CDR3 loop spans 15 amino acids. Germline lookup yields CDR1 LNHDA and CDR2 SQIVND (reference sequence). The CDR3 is CASSMAGLGFDEQFF. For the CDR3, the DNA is TGTGCCAGTAGTATGGCAGGGTTGGGTTTCGATGAGCAGTTCTTC.

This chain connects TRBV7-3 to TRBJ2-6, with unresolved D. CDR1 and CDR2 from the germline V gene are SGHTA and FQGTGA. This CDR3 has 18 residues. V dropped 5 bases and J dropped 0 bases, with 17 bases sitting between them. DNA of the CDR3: TGTGCCAGCAGCCCTCCGGGCCCCGGTTCCTCTGGGGCCAACGTCCTGACTTTC. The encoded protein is CASSPPGPGSSGANVLTF.

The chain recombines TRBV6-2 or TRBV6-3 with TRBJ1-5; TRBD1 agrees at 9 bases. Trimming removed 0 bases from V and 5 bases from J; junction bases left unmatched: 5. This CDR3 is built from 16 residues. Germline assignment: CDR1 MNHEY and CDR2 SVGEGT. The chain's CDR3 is CASSYSQGARDQPQHF. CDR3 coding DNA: TGTGCCAGCAGTTACTCACAGGGGGCTAGAGATCAGCCCCAGCATTTT.

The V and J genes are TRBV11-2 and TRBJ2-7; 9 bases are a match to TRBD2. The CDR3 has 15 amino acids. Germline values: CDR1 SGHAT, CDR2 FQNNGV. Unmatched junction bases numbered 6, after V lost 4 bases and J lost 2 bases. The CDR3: CASSSSSGDTYEQYF. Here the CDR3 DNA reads TGTGCCAGCAGCTCCTCTAGCGGGGATACCTACGAGCAGTACTTC.

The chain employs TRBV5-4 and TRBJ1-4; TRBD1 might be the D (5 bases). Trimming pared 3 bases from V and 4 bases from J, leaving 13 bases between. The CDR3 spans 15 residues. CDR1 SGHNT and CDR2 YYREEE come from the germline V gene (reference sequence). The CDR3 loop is CASSSTGALNEKLFF. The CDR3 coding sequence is TGTGCCAGCAGCTCAACAGGAGCGCTTAATGAAAAACTGTTTTTT. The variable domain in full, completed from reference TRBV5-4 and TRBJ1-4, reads ETGVTQSPTHLIKTRGQQVTLRCSSQSGHNTVSWYQQALGQGPQFIFQYYREEENGRGNFPPRFSGLQFPNYSSELNVNALELDDSALYLCASSSTGALNEKLFFGSGTQLSVL.

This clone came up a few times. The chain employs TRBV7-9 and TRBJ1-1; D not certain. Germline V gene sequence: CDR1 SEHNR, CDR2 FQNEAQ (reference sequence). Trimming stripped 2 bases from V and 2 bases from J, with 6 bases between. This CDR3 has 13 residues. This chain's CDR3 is CASSLTLNTEAFF. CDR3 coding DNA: TGTGCCAGCAGCTTAACCCTTAACACTGAAGCTTTCTTT.

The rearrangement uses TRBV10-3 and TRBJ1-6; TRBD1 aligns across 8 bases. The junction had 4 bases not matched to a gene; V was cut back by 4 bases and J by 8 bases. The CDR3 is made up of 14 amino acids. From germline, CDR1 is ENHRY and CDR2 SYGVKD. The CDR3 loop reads CAISGQGLYSPLHF. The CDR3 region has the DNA TGTGCCATCAGTGGACAGGGGCTGTATTCACCCCTCCACTTT.

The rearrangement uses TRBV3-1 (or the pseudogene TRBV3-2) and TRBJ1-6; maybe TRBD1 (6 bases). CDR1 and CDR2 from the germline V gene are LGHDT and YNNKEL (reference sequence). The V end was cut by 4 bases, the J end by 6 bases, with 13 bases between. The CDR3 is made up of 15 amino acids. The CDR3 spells CASSLQTGCNSPLHF. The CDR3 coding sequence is TGTGCCAGCAGCCTCCAGACAGGTTGTAATTCACCCCTCCACTTT.

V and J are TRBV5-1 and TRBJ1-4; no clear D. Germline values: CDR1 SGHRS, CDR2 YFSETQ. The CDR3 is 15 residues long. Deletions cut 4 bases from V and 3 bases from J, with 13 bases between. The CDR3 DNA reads TGCGCCAGCAGCATCGGACCCGGTTCTAATGAAAAACTGTTTTTT. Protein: CASSIGPGSNEKLFF.

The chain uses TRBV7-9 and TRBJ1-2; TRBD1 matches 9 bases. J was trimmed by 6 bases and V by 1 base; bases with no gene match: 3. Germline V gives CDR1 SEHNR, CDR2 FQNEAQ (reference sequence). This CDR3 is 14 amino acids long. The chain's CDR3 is CASSLGGQGDGYTF. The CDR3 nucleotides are TGTGCCAGCAGCTTAGGGGGACAGGGTGATGGCTACACCTTC.